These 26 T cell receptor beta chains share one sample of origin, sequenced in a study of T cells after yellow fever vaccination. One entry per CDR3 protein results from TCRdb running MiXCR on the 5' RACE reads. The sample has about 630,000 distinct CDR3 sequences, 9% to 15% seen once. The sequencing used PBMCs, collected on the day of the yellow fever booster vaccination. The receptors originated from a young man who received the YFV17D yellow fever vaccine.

The CDR3: CATSTGLGGEQYF. CDR3 DNA: TGCGCCACCTCGACAGGCCTGGGGGGCGAGCAGTACTTC. The chain links TRBV5-1 to TRBJ2-7, with D perhaps assigned TRBD1 or TRBD2 (6 bases each). CDR3 length: 13 amino acids. Deletions cut 9 bases from V and 6 bases from J, with 19 bases between. In germline, CDR1 is SGHRS, CDR2 YFSETQ.

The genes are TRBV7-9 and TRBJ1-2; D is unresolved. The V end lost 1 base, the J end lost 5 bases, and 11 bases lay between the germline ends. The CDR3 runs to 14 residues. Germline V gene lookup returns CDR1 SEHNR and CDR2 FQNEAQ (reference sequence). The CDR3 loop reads CASSLVRPTYGYTF. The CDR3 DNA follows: TGTGCCAGCAGCTTAGTTAGGCCTACATATGGCTACACCTTC.

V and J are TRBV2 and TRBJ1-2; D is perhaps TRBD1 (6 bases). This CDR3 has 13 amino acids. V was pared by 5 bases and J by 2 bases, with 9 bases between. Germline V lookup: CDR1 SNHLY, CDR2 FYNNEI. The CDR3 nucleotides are TGTGCCAGCAGTCAACAGGGAAACTATGGCTACACCTTC. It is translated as CASSQQGNYGYTF.

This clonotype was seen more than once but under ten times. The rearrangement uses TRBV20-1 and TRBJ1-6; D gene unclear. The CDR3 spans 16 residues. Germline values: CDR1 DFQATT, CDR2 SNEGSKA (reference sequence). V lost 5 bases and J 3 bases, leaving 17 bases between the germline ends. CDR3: CSAPLAGGNYNSPLHF. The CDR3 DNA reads TGCAGTGCTCCCCTAGCGGGCGGGAACTATAATTCACCCCTCCACTTT.

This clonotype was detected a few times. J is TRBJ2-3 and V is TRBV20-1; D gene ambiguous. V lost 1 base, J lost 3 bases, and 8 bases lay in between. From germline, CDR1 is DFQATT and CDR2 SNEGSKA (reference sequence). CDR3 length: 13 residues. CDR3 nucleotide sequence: TGCAGTGCTAGAGGTATTACAACAGATACGCAGTATTTT. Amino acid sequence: CSARGITTDTQYF.

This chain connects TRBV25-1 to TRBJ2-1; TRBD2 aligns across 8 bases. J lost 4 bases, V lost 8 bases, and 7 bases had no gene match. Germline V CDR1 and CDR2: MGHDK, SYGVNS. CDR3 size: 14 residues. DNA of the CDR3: TGTGCCAGCGGCGGGGCTAGCGGGTACAATGAGCAGTTCTTC. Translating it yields CASGGASGYNEQFF.

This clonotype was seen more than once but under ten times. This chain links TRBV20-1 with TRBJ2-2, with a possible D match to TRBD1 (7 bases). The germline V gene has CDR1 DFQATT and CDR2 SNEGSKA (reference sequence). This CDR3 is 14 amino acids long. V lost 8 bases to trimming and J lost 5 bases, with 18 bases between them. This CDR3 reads CSTLSGGSTGELFF. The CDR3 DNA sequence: TGCAGTACCCTTTCAGGGGGGAGTACCGGGGAGCTGTTTTTT.

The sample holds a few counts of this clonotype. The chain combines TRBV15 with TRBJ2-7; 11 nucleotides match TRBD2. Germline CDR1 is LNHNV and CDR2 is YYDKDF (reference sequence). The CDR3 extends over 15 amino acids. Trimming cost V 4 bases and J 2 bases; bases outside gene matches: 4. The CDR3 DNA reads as TGTGCCACCAGCACATTAGCGGGAGGGCCCTACGAGCAGTACTTC. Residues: CATSTLAGGPYEQYF. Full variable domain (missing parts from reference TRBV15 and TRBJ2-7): DAMVIQNPRYQVTQFGKPVTLSCSQTLNHNVMYWYQQKSSQAPKLLFHYYDKDFNNEADTPDNFQSRRPNTSFCFLDIRSPGLGDTAMYLCATSTLAGGPYEQYFGPGTRLTVT.

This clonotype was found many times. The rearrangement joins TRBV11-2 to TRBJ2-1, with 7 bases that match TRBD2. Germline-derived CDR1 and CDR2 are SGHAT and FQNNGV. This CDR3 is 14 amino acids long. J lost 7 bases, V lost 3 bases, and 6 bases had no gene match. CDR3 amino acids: CASSFGGSLNEQFF. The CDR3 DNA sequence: TGTGCCAGCAGCTTCGGCGGGAGCCTAAATGAGCAGTTCTTC.

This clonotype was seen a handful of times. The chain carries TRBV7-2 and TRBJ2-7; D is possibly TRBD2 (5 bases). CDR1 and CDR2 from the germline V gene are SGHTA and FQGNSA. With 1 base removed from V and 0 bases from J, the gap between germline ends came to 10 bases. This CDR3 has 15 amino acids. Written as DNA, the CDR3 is TGTGCCAGCAGCTTAGAACCTAGCAGCTCCTACGAGCAGTACTTC. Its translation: CASSLEPSSSYEQYF.

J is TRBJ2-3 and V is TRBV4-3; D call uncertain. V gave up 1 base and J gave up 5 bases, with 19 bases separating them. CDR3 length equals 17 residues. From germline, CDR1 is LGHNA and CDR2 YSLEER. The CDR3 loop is CASSQAVQYGPQDTQYF. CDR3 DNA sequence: TGCGCCAGCAGCCAAGCGGTACAGTATGGGCCCCAAGATACGCAGTATTTT.

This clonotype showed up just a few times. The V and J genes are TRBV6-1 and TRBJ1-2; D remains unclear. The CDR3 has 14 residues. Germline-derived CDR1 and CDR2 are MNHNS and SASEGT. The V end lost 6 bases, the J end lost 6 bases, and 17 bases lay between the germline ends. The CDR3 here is CASRVIFGGHGYTF. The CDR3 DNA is TGTGCCAGCAGGGTCATCTTCGGAGGGCATGGCTACACCTTC.

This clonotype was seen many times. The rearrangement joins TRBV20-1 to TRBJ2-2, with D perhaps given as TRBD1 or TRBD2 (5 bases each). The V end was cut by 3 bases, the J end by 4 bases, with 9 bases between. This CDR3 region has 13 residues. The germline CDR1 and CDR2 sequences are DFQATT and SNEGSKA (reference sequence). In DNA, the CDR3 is TGCAGTGCTAGTGAGGGGCGCACCGGGGAGCTGTTTTTT. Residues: CSASEGRTGELFF.

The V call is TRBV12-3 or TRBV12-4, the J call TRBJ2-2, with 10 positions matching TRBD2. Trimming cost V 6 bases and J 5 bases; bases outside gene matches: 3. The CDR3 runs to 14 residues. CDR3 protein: CASRAGGGTGELFF. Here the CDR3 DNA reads TGTGCCAGCAGAGCGGGAGGGGGTACCGGGGAGCTGTTTTTT.

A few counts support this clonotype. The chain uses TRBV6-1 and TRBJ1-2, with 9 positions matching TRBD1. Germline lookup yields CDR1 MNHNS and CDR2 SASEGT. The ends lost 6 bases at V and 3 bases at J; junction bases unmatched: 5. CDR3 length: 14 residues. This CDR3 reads CASRTGGSYYGYTF. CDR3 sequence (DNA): TGTGCCAGCAGAACAGGGGGCTCCTACTATGGCTACACCTTC.

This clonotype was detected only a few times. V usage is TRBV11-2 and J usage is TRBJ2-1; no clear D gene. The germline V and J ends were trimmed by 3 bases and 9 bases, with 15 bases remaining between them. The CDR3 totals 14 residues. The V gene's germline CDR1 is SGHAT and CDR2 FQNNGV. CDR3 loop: CASSLANRLGEQFF. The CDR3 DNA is TGTGCCAGCAGCTTGGCCAACAGATTGGGTGAGCAGTTCTTC.

CDR3 amino acids: CASSLDRTQYF. In nucleotides, the CDR3 is TGTGCCAGCAGCTTAGACCGGACCCAGTACTTC. The chain uses TRBV7-6 and TRBJ2-5; no clear D. The V gene lost 1 base and the J gene lost 7 bases, with 4 bases spanning the gap. Germline CDR1 reads SGHVS; CDR2 reads FNYEAQ. This CDR3 comprises 11 residues.

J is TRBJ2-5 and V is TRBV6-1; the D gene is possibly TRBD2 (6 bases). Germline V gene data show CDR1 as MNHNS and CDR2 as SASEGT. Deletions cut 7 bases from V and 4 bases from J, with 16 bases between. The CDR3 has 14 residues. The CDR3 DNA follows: TGTGCCAGCATCGCCCGGGGGATTGGAGAGACCCAGTACTTC. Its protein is CASIARGIGETQYF.

The CDR3 loop is CASTLGMEQFF. In DNA form, the CDR3 reads TGTGCCAGCACCCTAGGGATGGAGCAGTTCTTC. The V gene is TRBV7-9, the J gene TRBJ2-1; the D is unclear. Trimming removed 7 bases at V and 10 bases at J, with 11 bases between. Germline V CDR1 and CDR2: SEHNR, FQNEAQ (reference sequence). This CDR3 comprises 11 residues.

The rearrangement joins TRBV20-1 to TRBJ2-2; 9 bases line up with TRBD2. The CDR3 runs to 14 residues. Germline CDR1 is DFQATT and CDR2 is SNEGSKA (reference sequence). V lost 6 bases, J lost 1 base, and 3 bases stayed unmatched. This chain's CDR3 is CSAASGVNTGELFF. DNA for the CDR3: TGCAGTGCCGCTAGCGGGGTGAACACCGGGGAGCTGTTTTTT.

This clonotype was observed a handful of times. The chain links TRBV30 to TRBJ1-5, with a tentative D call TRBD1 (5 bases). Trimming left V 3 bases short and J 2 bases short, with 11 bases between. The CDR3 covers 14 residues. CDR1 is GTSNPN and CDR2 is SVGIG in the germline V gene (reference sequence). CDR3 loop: CAWSPGRGNQPQHF. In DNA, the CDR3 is TGTGCCTGGAGCCCGGGACGGGGCAATCAGCCCCAGCATTTT.

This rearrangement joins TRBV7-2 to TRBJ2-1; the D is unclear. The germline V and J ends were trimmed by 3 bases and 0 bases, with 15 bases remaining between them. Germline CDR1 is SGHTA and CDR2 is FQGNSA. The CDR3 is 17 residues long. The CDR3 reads CASSFILAMSSYNEQFF. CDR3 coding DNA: TGTGCCAGCAGCTTTATTCTGGCTATGAGCTCCTACAATGAGCAGTTCTTC.

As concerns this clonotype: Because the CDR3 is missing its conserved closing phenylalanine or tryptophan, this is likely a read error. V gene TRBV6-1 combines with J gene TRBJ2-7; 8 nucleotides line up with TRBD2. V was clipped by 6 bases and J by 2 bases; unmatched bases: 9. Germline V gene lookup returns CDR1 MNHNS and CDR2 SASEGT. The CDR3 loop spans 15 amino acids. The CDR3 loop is CASRPQAGGPYEQYL. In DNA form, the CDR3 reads TGTGCCAGCAGACCCCAGGCGGGAGGACCCTACGAGCAGTACTTG.

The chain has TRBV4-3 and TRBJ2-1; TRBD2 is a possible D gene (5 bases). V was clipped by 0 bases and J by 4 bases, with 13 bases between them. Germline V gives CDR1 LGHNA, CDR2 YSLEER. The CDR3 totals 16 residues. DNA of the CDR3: TGCGCCAGCAGCCAAGACACTAGTGGAGGTTACAATGAGCAGTTCTTC. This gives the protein CASSQDTSGGYNEQFF.

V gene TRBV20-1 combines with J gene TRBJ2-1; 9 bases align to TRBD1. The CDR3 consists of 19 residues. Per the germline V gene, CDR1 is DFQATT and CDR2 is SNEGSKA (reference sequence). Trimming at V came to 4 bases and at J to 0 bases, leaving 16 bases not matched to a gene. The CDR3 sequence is CSATGTGHPPGVSYNEQFF. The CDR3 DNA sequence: TGCAGTGCTACCGGGACAGGGCATCCGCCGGGGGTCTCCTACAATGAGCAGTTCTTC.

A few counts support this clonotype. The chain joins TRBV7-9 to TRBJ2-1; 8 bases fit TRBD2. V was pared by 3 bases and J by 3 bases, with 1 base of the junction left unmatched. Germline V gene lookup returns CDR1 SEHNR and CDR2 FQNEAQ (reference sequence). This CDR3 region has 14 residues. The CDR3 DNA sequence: TGTGCCAGCAGCTTCGGGGGGGTCTACAATGAGCAGTTCTTC. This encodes CASSFGGVYNEQFF.